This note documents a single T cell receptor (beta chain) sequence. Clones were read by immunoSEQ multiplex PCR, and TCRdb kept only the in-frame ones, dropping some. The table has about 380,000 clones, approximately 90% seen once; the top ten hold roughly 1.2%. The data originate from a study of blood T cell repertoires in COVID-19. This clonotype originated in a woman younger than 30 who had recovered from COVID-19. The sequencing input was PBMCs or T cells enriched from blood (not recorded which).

CDR3: CASSDRGRGAQYF. The CDR3 DNA is TGTGCCAGCAGTGATCGGGGTCGGGGAGCGCAGTATTTT. The genes are TRBV2 and TRBJ2-3, with a possible D match to TRBD2 (5 bases). Germline V gives CDR1 SNHLY, CDR2 FYNNEI. Trimming took 3 bases from V and 10 from J, leaving 14 bases between them. This CDR3 is built from 13 residues.